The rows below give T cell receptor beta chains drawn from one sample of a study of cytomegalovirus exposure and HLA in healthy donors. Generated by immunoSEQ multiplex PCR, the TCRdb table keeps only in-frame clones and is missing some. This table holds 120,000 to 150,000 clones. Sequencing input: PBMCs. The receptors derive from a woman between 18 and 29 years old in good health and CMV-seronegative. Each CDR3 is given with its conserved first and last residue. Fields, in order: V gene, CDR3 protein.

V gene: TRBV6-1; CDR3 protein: CASSETGESTEAFF
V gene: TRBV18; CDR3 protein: CASSPRGGPIEAFF
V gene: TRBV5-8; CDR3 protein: CASSPPPGQGLGYTF
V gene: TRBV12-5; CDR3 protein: CASGINQPQHF
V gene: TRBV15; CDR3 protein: CATRDFYGDRAANIQYF
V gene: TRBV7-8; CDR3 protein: CASSLVWLAGETQYF
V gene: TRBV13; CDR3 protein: CASSSYRGDNEQFF
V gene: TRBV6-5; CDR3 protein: CASTSSGGIQYF
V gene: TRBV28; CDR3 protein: CASSLGTSGRINEQFF
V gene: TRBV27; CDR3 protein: CASSLAEYSNQPQHF
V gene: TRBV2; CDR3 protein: CASSEGLAAYNEQFF
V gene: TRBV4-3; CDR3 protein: CASSQDLPYSGNTIYF
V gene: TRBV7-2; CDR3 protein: CASSLAPSDTQYF
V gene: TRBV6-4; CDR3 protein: CASSPGGGQETQYF
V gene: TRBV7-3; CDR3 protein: CASSARGDLAGGVNEQFF